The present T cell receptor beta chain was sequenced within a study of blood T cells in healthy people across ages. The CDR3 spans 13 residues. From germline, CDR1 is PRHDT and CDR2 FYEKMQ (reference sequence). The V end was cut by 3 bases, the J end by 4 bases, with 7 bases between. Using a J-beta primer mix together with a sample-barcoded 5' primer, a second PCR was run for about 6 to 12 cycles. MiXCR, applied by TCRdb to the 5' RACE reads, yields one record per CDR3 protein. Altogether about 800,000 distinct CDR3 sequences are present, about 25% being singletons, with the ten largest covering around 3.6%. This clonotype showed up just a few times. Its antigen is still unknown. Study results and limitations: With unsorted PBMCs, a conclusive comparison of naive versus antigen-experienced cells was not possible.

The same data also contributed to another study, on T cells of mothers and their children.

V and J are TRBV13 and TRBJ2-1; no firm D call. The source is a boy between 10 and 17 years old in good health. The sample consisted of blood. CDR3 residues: CASSLRIYNEQFF. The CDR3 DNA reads TGTGCCAGCAGCTTGCGGATTTACAATGAGCAGTTCTTC.